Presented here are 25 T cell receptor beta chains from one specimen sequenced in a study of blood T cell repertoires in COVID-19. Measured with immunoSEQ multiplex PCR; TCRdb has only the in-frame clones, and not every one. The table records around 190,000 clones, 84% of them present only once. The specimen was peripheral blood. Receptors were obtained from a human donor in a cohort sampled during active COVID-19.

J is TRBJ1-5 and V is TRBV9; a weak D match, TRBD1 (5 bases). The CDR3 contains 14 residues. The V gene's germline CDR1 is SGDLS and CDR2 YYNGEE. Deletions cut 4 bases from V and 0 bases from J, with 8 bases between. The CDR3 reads CASSSGHSNQPQHF. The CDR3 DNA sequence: TGTGCCAGCAGCTCCGGACATAGCAATCAGCCCCAGCATTTT. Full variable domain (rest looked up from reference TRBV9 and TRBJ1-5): DSGVTQTPKHLITATGQRVTLRCSPRSGDLSVYWYQQSLDQGLQFLIQYYNGEERAKGNILERFSAQQFPDLHSELNLSSLELGDSALYFCASSSGHSNQPQHFGDGTRLSIL.

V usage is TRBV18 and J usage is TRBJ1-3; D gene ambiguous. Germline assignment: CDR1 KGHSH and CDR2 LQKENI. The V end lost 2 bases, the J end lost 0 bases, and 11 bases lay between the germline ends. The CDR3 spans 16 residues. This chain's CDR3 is CASSPNYSFSGNTIYF. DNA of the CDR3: TGTGCCAGCTCACCAAATTACAGCTTCTCTGGAAACACCATATATTTT.

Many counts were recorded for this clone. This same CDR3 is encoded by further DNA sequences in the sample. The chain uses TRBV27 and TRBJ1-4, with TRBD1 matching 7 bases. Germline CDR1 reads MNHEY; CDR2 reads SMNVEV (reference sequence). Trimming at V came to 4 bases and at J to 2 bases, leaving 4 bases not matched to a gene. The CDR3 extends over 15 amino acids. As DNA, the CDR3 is TGTGCCAGCAGTTCAACAGGGGCCACTAATGAAAAACTGTTTTTT. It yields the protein CASSSTGATNEKLFF.

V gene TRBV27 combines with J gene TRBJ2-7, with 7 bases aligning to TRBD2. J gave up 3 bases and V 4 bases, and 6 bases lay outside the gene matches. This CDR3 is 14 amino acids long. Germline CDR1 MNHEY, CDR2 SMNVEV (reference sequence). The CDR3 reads CASSSATSYYEQYF. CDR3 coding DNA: TGTGCCAGCAGTTCCGCGACTAGCTACTACGAGCAGTACTTC.

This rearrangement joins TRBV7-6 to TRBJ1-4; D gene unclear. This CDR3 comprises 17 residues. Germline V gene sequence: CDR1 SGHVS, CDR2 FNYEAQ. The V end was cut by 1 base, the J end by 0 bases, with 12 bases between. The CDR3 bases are TGTGCCAGCAGCTTAGGTCAGGCAATTGCAACTAATGAAAAACTGTTTTTT. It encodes CASSLGQAIATNEKLFF.

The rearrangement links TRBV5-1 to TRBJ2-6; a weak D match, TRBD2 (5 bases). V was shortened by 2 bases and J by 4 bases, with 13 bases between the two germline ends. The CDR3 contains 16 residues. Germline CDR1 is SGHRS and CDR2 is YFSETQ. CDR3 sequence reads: CASSLRGLTGANVLTF. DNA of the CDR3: TGCGCCAGCAGCTTACGGGGTTTAACCGGGGCCAACGTCCTGACTTTC.

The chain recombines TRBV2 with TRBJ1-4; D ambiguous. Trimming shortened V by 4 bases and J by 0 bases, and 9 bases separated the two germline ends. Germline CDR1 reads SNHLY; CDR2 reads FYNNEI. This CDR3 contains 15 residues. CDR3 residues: CASSGAVATNEKLFF. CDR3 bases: TGTGCCAGCAGTGGTGCAGTTGCAACTAATGAAAAACTGTTTTTT.

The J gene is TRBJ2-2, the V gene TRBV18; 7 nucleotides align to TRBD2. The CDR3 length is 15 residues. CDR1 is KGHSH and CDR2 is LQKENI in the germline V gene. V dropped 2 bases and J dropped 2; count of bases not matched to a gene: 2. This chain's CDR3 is CASSPREGNTGELFF. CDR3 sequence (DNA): TGTGCCAGCTCACCAAGGGAGGGAAACACCGGGGAGCTGTTTTTT.

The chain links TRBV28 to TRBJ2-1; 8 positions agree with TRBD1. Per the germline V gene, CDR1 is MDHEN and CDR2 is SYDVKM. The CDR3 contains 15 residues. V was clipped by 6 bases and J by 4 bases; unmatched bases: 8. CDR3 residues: CASSPRGQEYNEQFF. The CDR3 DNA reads TGTGCCAGCAGCCCTCGGGGACAGGAATACAATGAGCAGTTCTTC.

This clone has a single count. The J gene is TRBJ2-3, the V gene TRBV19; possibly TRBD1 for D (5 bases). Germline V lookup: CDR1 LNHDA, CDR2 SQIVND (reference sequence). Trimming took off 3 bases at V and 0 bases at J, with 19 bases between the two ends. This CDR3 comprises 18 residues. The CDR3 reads CASSMGWGTFISTDTQYF. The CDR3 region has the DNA TGTGCCAGTAGTATGGGGTGGGGCACTTTCATAAGCACAGATACGCAGTATTTT.

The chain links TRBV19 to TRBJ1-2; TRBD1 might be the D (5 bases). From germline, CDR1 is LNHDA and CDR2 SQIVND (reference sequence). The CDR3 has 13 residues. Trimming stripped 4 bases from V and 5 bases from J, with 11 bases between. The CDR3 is CASSTAGVYGYTF. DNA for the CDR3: TGTGCCAGTAGTACCGCGGGGGTATATGGCTACACCTTC.

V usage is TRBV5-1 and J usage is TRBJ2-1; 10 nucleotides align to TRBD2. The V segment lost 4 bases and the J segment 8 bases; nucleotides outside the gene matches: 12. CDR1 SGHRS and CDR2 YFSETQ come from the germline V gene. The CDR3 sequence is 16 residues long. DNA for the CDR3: TGCGCCAGCAGCGGAAAAGCGGGAGGGCCGCAGTATGAGCAGTTCTTC. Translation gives CASSGKAGGPQYEQFF.

The CDR3 bases are TGTGCCAGCAGTTACGGGCAGTCTGGAAACACCATATATTTT. Amino acids: CASSYGQSGNTIYF. J is TRBJ1-3 and V is TRBV6-5; no reliable D call. Germline values: CDR1 MNHEY, CDR2 SVGAGI. The CDR3 covers 14 residues. V was pared by 2 bases and J by 1 base, with 6 bases between.

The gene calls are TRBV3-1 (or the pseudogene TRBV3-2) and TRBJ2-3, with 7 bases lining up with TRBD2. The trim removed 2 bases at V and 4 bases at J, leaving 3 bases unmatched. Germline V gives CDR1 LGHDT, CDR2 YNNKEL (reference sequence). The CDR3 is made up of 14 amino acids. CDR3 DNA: TGTGCCAGCAGCCAAAGCGGGATCCCAGATACGCAGTATTTT. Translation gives CASSQSGIPDTQYF.

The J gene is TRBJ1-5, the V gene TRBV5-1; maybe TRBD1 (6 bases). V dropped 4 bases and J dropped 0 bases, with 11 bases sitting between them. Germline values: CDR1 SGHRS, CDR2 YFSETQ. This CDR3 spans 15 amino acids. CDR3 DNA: TGCGCCAGCAGCCGGACAGACCCTAGCAATCAGCCCCAGCATTTT. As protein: CASSRTDPSNQPQHF.

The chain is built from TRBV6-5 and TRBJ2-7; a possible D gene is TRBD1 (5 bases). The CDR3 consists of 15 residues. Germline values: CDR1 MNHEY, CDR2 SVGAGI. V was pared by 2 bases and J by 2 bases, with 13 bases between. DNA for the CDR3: TGTGCCAGCAGTTACGCGCATCAGGGAACCTACGAGCAGTACTTC. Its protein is CASSYAHQGTYEQYF.

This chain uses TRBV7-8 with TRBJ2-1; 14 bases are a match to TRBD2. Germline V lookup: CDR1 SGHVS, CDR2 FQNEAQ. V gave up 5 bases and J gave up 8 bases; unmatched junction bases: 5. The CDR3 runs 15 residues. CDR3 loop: CASSRGLAGGYEQFF. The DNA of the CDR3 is TGTGCCAGCAGCCGTGGACTAGCGGGGGGATATGAGCAGTTCTTC.

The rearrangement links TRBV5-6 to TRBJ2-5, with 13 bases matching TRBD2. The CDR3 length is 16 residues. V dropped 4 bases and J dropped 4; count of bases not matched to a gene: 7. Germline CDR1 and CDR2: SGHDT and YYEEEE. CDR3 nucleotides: TGTGCCAGCAGCCGCGGACTAGCGGGAGTCAGAGAGACCCAGTACTTC. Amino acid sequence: CASSRGLAGVRETQYF.

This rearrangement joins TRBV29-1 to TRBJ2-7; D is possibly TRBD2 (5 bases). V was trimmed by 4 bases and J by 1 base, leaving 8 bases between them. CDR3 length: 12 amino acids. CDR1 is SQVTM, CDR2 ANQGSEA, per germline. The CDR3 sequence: CSVGPGSYEQYF. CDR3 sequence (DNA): TGCAGCGTTGGCCCGGGGTCCTACGAGCAGTACTTC.

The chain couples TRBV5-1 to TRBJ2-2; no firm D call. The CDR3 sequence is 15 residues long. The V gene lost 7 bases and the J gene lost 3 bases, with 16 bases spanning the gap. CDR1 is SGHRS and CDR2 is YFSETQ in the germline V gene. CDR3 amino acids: CASAKTRLYTGELFF. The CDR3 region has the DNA TGCGCCAGCGCTAAGACTCGCCTCTACACCGGGGAGCTGTTTTTT.

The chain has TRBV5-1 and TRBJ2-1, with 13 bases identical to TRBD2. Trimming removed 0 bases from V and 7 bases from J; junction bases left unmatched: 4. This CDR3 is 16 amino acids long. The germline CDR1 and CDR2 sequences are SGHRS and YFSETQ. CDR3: CASSLVLAGGMNEQFF. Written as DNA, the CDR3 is TGCGCCAGCAGCTTGGTACTAGCGGGAGGGATGAATGAGCAGTTCTTC.

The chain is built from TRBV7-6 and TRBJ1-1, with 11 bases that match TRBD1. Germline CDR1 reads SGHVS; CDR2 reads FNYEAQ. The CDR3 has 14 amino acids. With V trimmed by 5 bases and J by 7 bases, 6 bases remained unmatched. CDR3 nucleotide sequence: TGTGCCAGCAGCCACGGACAGGGGGCTGGTGAAGCTTTCTTT. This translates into CASSHGQGAGEAFF.

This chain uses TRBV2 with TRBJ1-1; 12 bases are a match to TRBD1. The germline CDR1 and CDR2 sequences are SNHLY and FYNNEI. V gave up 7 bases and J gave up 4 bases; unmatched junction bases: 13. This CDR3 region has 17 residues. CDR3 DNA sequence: TGTGCCAGCATCTTTAGCCGGGACAGGGGGCGAAGCACTGAAGCTTTCTTT. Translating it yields CASIFSRDRGRSTEAFF.

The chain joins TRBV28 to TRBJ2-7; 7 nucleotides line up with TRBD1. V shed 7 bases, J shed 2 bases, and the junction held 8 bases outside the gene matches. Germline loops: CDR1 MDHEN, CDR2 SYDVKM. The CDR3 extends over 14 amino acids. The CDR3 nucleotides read TGTGCCAGCACTCAGGGGGTTGTAGCCTACGAGCAGTACTTC. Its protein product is CASTQGVVAYEQYF.

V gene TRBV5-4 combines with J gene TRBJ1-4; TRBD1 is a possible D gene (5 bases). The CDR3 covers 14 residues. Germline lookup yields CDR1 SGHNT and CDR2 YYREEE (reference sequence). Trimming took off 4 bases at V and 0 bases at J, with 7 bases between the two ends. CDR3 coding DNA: TGTGCCAGCAGCCTAGGGGCAACTAATGAAAAACTGTTTTTT. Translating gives CASSLGATNEKLFF.